Presented here are 21 T cell receptor beta chains from one specimen sequenced in a study of T-cell reconstitution after alpha-beta-depleted transplantation in children. Unique molecular identifiers featured in how the TCRbeta library was prepared. TCRdb reprocessed the PCR reads via MiXCR and lists one record per CDR3 protein. The data contain hundreds of thousands of distinct CDR3 sequences, roughly 16% of them singletons. Sequences were derived from PBMCs, mostly from graft donor cells, sampled 360 days after TCRalphabeta/CD19-depleted stem cell transplant. All receptors derive from a boy younger than two who had a stem cell transplant for Wiskott-Aldrich syndrome, so the T cells may come from the graft donor.

There are a few counts of this clonotype. This chain links TRBV12-3 or TRBV12-4 with TRBJ1-1; possible D gene TRBD1, 5 bases. The CDR3 contains 13 residues. The V and J ends lost 7 bases and 2 bases respectively, with 11 bases between them. Written as DNA, the CDR3 is TGTGCCAGCACCTTCGGGGCTAACACTGAAGCTTTCTTT. Translated: CASTFGANTEAFF.

This clonotype was counted only a few times. The chain couples TRBV4-3 to TRBJ2-3, with D hard to call. The V and J ends lost 5 bases and 5 bases respectively, with 11 bases between them. The CDR3 consists of 13 residues. Germline-derived CDR1 and CDR2 are LGHNA and YSLEER. CDR3 sequence (DNA): TGCGCCAGCAGCTCGGAGATTTTAGATACGCAGTATTTT. Residues: CASSSEILDTQYF.

This chain joins TRBV21-1 and TRBJ2-1; TRBD2, the table's D call, lacks a check against the DNA. TRBV21-1 is a pseudogene locus. The CDR3 runs to 13 residues. DNA for the CDR3: TGTGCCAGCACCCCTCCAGGAAACAATGAGCAGTTCTTC. It codes for CASTPPGNNEQFF.

This clonotype appeared a few times. The chain carries TRBV2 and TRBJ2-1; TRBD1 matches at 9 bases. Germline CDR1 SNHLY, CDR2 FYNNEI. CDR3 size: 16 residues. The V gene end was trimmed by 6 bases and the J gene end by 4 bases; junction bases not matched to a gene: 10. The CDR3 protein is CASRDPDRGFYNEQFF. The CDR3 coding sequence is TGTGCCAGCAGGGACCCTGACAGGGGGTTTTACAATGAGCAGTTCTTC.

The DNA of the CDR3 is TGTGCCACCCGAGGGGACAGGAACACAGATACGCAGTATTTT. As protein: CATRGDRNTDTQYF. This chain connects TRBV24-1 to TRBJ2-3; 8 nucleotides align to TRBD1. Germline assignment: CDR1 KGHDR and CDR2 SFDVKD. V lost 9 bases and J lost 2; bases outside the gene matches: 6. This CDR3 has 14 residues.

A word on this clonotype: At one of its ends the junction is not consistent with the germline gene, which may arise from a read error. The gene calls are TRBV4-1 and TRBJ2-5; the D gene is possibly TRBD1 (7 bases). Germline V gene lookup returns CDR1 MGHRA and CDR2 YSYEKL. The CDR3 loop spans 13 amino acids. The CDR3 bases are TGCGCCAGCAGCCTCGACAGGGAGGAGAACCAGTACTTC. This translates into CASSLDREENQYF.

Remarks on this clonotype: At one end, the junction sequence differs from germline, possibly due to a read error. This sequence joins TRBV2 and TRBJ2-5; unclear D gene. Germline V gives CDR1 SNHLY, CDR2 FYNNEI. The CDR3 has 17 residues. CDR3 loop: CASMGLEGLAPPETQYF. Here the CDR3 DNA reads TGTGCCAGCATGGGTCTCGAAGGGTTGGCGCCCCCAGAGACCCAATACTTC.

This clonotype has a single count. Here the CDR3 reads CASSRRLWETQYF. The CDR3 DNA follows: TGTGCCAGCAGTCGAAGGCTATGGGAGACCCAGTACTTC. The V and J genes are TRBV28 and TRBJ2-5; D gene unclear. V was cut by 5 bases and J by 5 bases, with 12 bases left in between. The CDR3 sequence is 13 residues long. The germline gives CDR1 MDHEN, CDR2 SYDVKM.

This clonotype was observed a few times. CDR3 region: CASAHSGRTEAFF. As DNA, the CDR3 is TGTGCCAGTGCCCACAGCGGCAGGACTGAAGCTTTCTTT. This chain connects TRBV12-3 or TRBV12-4 to TRBJ1-1; unclear D gene. V gave up 9 bases and J gave up 5 bases, with 16 bases separating them. This CDR3 comprises 13 residues.

Only a few counts were recorded for this clonotype. V gene TRBV20-1 combines with J gene TRBJ1-6; unclear D gene. Germline V gene lookup returns CDR1 DFQATT and CDR2 SNEGSKA (reference sequence). The CDR3 length is 13 residues. V lost 4 bases and J lost 8, with 12 bases in between. This CDR3 is CSANTGTHSPLHF. CDR3 nucleotides: TGCAGTGCTAACACGGGAACCCATTCACCCCTCCACTTT.

The genes are TRBV12-3 or TRBV12-4 and TRBJ2-3; perhaps D is TRBD1 or TRBD2 (5 bases each). Trimming pared 2 bases from V and 2 bases from J, leaving 11 bases between. The CDR3 consists of 15 residues. This CDR3 reads CASSLSGAFTDTQYF. Here the CDR3 DNA reads TGTGCCAGCAGTTTATCCGGGGCCTTCACAGATACGCAGTATTTT.

This clonotype was seen a few times. The gene calls are TRBV7-6 and TRBJ1-1; D is perhaps TRBD1 (5 bases). Germline V gives CDR1 SGHVS, CDR2 FNYEAQ. V lost 3 bases, J lost 3 bases, and 11 bases lay in between. The CDR3 spans 14 residues. CDR3 sequence (DNA): TGTGCCAGCAGCTTCACAGGTATAGACACTGAAGCTTTCTTT. Protein sequence: CASSFTGIDTEAFF.

This clonotype was observed a few times. The V gene is TRBV29-1, the J gene TRBJ2-1, with D perhaps given as TRBD1 or TRBD2 (5 bases each). This CDR3 is 12 amino acids long. Trimming cost V 3 bases and J 2 bases, with 5 bases left between them. The germline CDR1 and CDR2 sequences are SQVTM and ANQGSEA. The CDR3 nucleotides read TGCAGCGTTGAGGGGGCCTACAATGAGCAGTTCTTC. Amino acid sequence: CSVEGAYNEQFF.

This chain links TRBV3-1 with TRBJ1-2, with TRBD1 identical over 7 bases. The germline V gene has CDR1 LGHDT and CDR2 YNNKEL (reference sequence). V was clipped by 0 bases and J by 1 base; unmatched bases: 14. This CDR3 contains 19 residues. CDR3 region: CASSQDRVEGTEINYGYTF. CDR3 in DNA: TGTGCCAGCAGCCAAGATCGAGTCGAAGGGACAGAAATTAACTATGGCTACACCTTC.

A few counts support this clonotype. The chain recombines TRBV7-7 with TRBJ2-1; D ambiguous. This CDR3 spans 15 amino acids. Trimming stripped 1 base from V and 4 bases from J, with 11 bases between. The germline V gene has CDR1 SSHAT and CDR2 FNYEAQ (reference sequence). CDR3 loop: CASSLDPGAYNEQFF. As DNA, the CDR3 is TGTGCCAGCAGCTTAGATCCCGGCGCGTACAATGAGCAGTTCTTC.

In DNA form, the CDR3 reads TGTGCCACCAGCAGAGGACCAACCAAAACAGAGACCCAGTACTTC. This encodes CATSRGPTKTETQYF. The chain links TRBV15 to TRBJ2-5; the D is unclear. Trimming took 1 base from V and 4 from J, leaving 13 bases between them. The CDR3 loop spans 15 amino acids. From germline, CDR1 is LNHNV and CDR2 YYDKDF (reference sequence).

The J gene is TRBJ1-4, the V gene TRBV28, with TRBD1 as a possible D gene (6 bases). V lost 2 bases and J 8 bases, leaving 18 bases between the germline ends. The germline V gene has CDR1 MDHEN and CDR2 SYDVKM. There are 16 residues in the CDR3. The CDR3 bases are TGTGCCAGCAGTTTACCCTGGACAGCAACCGGGGAAAAACTGTTTTTT. Translated, it gives CASSLPWTATGEKLFF.

The V gene is TRBV12-3 or TRBV12-4, the J gene TRBJ1-1; D uncertain. The CDR3 totals 14 residues. Trimming removed 7 bases from V and 0 bases from J, with 12 bases in between. This CDR3 is CASNRAGLNTEAFF. The DNA for the CDR3 is TGTGCCAGCAACCGGGCCGGTCTGAACACTGAAGCTTTCTTT.

This clonotype came up a few times. The chain joins TRBV12-3 or TRBV12-4 to TRBJ2-4; D remains unclear. The ends were cut back, 3 bases at V and 1 base at J, with 7 bases in the middle. This CDR3 is 14 amino acids long. The CDR3 DNA sequence: TGTGCCAGCAGTTTCTCTGGGGCCAAAAACATTCAGTACTTC. As protein: CASSFSGAKNIQYF.

This clonotype was counted only a few times. The rearrangement uses TRBV4-1 and TRBJ2-5; D may be TRBD2 (6 bases). CDR1 MGHRA and CDR2 YSYEKL come from the germline V gene. This CDR3 has 18 residues. The V end lost 0 bases, the J end lost 4 bases, and 21 bases lay between the germline ends. The CDR3 coding sequence is TGCGCCAGCAGCCAAGATCCCACTACTAGCCCTAGGGGAGAGACCCAGTACTTC. Translated, it gives CASSQDPTTSPRGETQYF.

In its sample, this clonotype was seen a few times. The chain is built from TRBV19 and TRBJ1-6; 7 nucleotides agree with TRBD1. The CDR3 length is 14 residues. Germline-derived CDR1 and CDR2 are LNHDA and SQIVND (reference sequence). Unmatched junction bases numbered 4, after V lost 3 bases and J lost 8 bases. In nucleotides, the CDR3 is TGTGCCAGTAGTATCGGGACAGCCTATTCACCCCTCCACTTT. Its translation: CASSIGTAYSPLHF.